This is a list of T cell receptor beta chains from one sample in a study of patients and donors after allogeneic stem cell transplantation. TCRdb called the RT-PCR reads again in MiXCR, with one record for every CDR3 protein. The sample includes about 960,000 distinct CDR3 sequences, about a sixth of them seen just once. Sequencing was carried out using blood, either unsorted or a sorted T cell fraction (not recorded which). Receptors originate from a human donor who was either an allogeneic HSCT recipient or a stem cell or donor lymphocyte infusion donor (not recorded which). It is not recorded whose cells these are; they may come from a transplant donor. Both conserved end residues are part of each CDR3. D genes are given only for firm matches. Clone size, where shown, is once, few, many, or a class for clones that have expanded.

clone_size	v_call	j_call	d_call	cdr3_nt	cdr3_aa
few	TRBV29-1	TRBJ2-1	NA	TGCAGCGTTGAAGGGGTGGGCCTCAGTACATACAATGAGCAGTTCTTC	CSVEGVGLSTYNEQFF
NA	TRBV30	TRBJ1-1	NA	TGTGCCTGGAGTGTTGACAGGCCCCCTGAAGCTTTCTTT	CAWSVDRPPEAFF
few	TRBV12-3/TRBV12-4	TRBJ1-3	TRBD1	TGTGCCAGCAGAGTGAGACAGGGCACTGGAAACACCATATATTTT	CASRVRQGTGNTIYF
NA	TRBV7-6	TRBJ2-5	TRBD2	TGTGCCAGCAGCTTGTTAGCGGGAGGAAAGGAGACCCAGTACTTC	CASSLLAGGKETQYF
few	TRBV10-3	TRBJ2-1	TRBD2	TGTGCCATCAGTGAGGGGGAGGGGACTGGAAGGGATGAGCAGTTCTTC	CAISEGEGTGRDEQFF
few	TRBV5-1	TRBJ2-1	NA	TGCGCCAGCAGCCTGCTGGGGCGGGACTCCTACAATGAGCAGTTCTTC	CASSLLGRDSYNEQFF
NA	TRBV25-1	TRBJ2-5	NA	TGTGCCAGCTCCACCGATGGGACCCAGTACTTC	CASSTDGTQYF
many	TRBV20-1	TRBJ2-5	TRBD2	TGCAGTGCTAGAACGAGCGGGAGAGCCGAGACCCAGTACTTC	CSARTSGRAETQYF
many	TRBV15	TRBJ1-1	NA	TGTGCCACCAGCAGAGACTCAGAAATAGGCACTGAAGCTTTCTTT	CATSRDSEIGTEAFF
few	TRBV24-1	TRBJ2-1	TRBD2	TGTGCCACCAGAGGGACTAGCGGGATGGTAAATGAGCAGTTCTTC	CATRGTSGMVNEQFF
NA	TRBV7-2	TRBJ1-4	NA	TGTGCCAGCAGCTTAGCGTCCCGGGCAGCCAGTAATGAAAAACTGTTTTTT	CASSLASRAASNEKLFF
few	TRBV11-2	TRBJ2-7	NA	TGTGCCAGCAGCCATGGACTTTTTTACTCCTACGAGCAGTACTTC	CASSHGLFYSYEQYF
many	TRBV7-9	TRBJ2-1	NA	TGTGCCAGCAGCTTAGAGGACCGCCTCTCCTACAATGAGCAGTTCTTC	CASSLEDRLSYNEQFF
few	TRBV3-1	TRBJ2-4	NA	TGTGCCAGCAGCCAAGATCGGGAGAGGGTAGCCAAAAACATTCAGTACTTC	CASSQDRERVAKNIQYF
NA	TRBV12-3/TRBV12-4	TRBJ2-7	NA	TGTGCCAGCAGTTTCGATCCCGGGCCGAAGGGTCCCGCCTACGAGCAGTACTTC	CASSFDPGPKGPAYEQYF
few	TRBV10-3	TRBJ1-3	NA	TGTGCCATCAGCATAAGGGAGACAAGCTCTGGAAACACCATATATTTT	CAISIRETSSGNTIYF
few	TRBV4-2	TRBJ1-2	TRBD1	TGTGCCAGCAGCCAAGATATTGAGGGACAGGGGGACTATGGCTACACCTTC	CASSQDIEGQGDYGYTF
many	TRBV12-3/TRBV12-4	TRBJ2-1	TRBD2	TGTGCCAGCAGTTCCAGCGGGATCTCCTACAATGAGCAGTTCTTC	CASSSSGISYNEQFF
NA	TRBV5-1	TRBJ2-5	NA	TGCGCCAGCAGCGCCCCCTCTTCGGGAAGGCCCCTCCAAGAGACCCAGTACTTC	CASSAPSSGRPLQETQYF
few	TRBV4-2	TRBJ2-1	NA	TGTGCCAGCAGCCGTGAAGAGCAGGTAGACAATGAGCAGTTCTTC	CASSREEQVDNEQFF
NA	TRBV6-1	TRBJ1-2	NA	TGTGCCAGTTCCTCCTCCCCGGGGACTCAAACCGGGGCTAACTATGGCTACACCTTC	CASSSSPGTQTGANYGYTF
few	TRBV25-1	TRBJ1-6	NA	TGTGCCAGCACCGACCACTATAATTCACCCCTCCACTTT	CASTDHYNSPLHF
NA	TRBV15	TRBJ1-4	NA	TGTGCCACCAGCAGAGAGAGGGGGGGGCGACCTGAAAAACTGTTTTTT	CATSRERGGRPEKLFF
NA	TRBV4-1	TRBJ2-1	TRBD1	TGCGCCAGCAGCCAGCGGGACAGGGGTCGGGATGAGCAGTTCTTC	CASSQRDRGRDEQFF
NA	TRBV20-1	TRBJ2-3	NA	TGCAGTGCTAGATCGACGGGGGGCAGCAGAGATACGCAGTATTTT	CSARSTGGSRDTQYF
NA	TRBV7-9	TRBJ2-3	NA	TGTGCCAGCAGCCTCCGGGACGGAGCCCCCGCAGATACGCAGTATTTT	CASSLRDGAPADTQYF
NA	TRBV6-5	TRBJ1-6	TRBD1	TGTGCCAGCAGTTGGGGGACAGGAGGAGGTTCACCCCTCCACTTT	CASSWGTGGGSPLHF